This entry lists 2 T cell receptor beta chains sequenced from one sample in a study of T cells in Graves' hyperthyroidism and ophthalmopathy. The source material, RNA transcripts, was used to amplify TCR beta CDR3 regions. An initial round of RT-PCR targeting the TCR CDR3 relied on the HTBI primer set. MiXCR, run by TCRdb on the multiplex PCR reads, gives a single entry per CDR3 protein. This sample yields 550,000 to 700,000 distinct CDR3 sequences, of which around 46% are seen a single time; roughly 20% belongs to the top ten. Sequencing was done on a sample of peripheral blood or thyroid tissue (not recorded which). The receptor source for this set is an adult woman with Graves' disease, either hyperthyroidism or ophthalmopathy (not recorded which).

This chain uses TRBV7-8 with TRBJ2-2; the D is unclear. V was cut by 10 bases and J by 2 bases, with 20 bases left in between. The CDR3 has 16 amino acids. Germline-derived CDR1 and CDR2 are SGHVS and FQNEAQ. CDR3 protein: CATPAQKISNTGELFF. For the CDR3, the DNA is TGTGCCACCCCGGCACAGAAGATTAGCAACACCGGGGAGCTGTTTTTT.

This chain uses TRBV29-1 with TRBJ2-7; perhaps TRBD2 as D (5 bases). Germline V gene lookup returns CDR1 SQVTM and CDR2 ANQGSEA. The CDR3 covers 13 residues. V shed 1 base and J shed 5 bases, with 12 bases lying between them. The CDR3 protein is CSVEGGAANEQYF. The CDR3 DNA reads TGCAGCGTTGAAGGGGGAGCAGCGAACGAGCAGTACTTC.